This T cell receptor beta chain appears in the sequencing data of a study of neurological immune-mediated disorders. Study results and caveats: Patients with HTLV-1-associated myelopathy showed the most TCR clonal expansion. Those with multiple sclerosis showed the least, falling below healthy controls.

The team produced cDNA through 5'RACE using 10-nucleotide random UMIs. TCRdb reanalysed the 5' RACE reads using MiXCR and keeps one entry per CDR3 protein. Among roughly 36,000 distinct CDR3 sequences listed, approximately 7% were seen once. This clonotype was detected ten times or more. The antigen is not known. This TCR came from a man aged 45 to 65 in good health. Sequencing was carried out using CD4+ T cells from blood.

CDR3 in amino acids: CASSEWGPEAFF. As DNA, the CDR3 is TGTGCCAGCAGTGAATGGGGGCCTGAAGCTTTCTTT. This chain uses TRBV28 with TRBJ1-1; TRBD1 might be the D (6 bases). The CDR3 loop spans 12 amino acids. V was cut by 5 bases and J by 6 bases, with 10 bases left in between. Germline CDR1 reads MDHEN; CDR2 reads SYDVKM.